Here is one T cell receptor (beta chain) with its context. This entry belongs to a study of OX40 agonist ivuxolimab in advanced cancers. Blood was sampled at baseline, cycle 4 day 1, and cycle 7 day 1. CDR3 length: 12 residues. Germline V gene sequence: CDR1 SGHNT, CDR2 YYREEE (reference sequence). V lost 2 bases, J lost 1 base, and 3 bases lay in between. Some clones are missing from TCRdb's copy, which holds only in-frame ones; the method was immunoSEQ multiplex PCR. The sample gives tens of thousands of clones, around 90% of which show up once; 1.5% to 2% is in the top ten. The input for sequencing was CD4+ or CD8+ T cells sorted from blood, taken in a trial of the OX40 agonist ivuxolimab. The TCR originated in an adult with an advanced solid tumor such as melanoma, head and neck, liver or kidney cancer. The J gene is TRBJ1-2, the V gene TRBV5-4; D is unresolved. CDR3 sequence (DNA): TGTGCCAGCAGCTTTAATAACTATGGCTACACCTTC. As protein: CASSFNNYGYTF.